A selection of T cell receptor beta chains follows, all from one sample in a study of blood T cell repertoires in COVID-19. Sequencing used immunoSEQ multiplex PCR; TCRdb keeps in-frame clones, though not all of them. The repertoire consists of about 340,000 clones, with 70% to 90% occurring once and the leading ten covering 7.1%. The sequencing input was peripheral blood. All receptors derive from a woman aged 55-69 years with COVID-19, enrolled during active disease. CDR3s include the opening cysteine and the closing phenylalanine or tryptophan.

J gene | V gene | CDR3 protein
TRBJ2-7 | TRBV6-5 | CASNSNAYEQYF
TRBJ1-1 | TRBV5-6 | CASSYNPPIWGVNTEAFF
TRBJ2-7 | TRBV5-5 | CASSLGPGQLLPYEQYF
TRBJ2-5 | TRBV6-6 | CASSYSGQMKETQYF
TRBJ2-3 | TRBV4-2 | CASSQESGPGRRGVLDTQYF
TRBJ2-5 | TRBV11-3 | CASKMGTVQETQYF
TRBJ2-3 | TRBV19 | CASSLIGDLGTDTQYF
TRBJ2-7 | TRBV6-2/TRBV6-3 | CASSPTIYEQYF
TRBJ2-1 | TRBV6-5 | CASSSGPNSYNEQFF
TRBJ1-4 | TRBV11-2 | CASSSLGALAEKLFF
TRBJ1-4 | TRBV30 | CAWSVRGTGNEKLFF
TRBJ1-2 | TRBV21-1 | CASSPRGDGYTF
TRBJ2-3 | TRBV5-1 | CASSLVGAVEPYF
TRBJ2-7 | TRBV6-5 | CASSYSGTSSYEQYF
TRBJ2-2 | TRBV5-5 | CASSLDIGELFF
TRBJ2-5 | TRBV6-5 | CASRRGAQETQYF
TRBJ2-3 | TRBV3-1/TRBV3-2 | CASSQVRGGSPDTQYF
TRBJ2-3 | TRBV11-2 | CASSLGAAGTGGADTQYF
TRBJ2-5 | TRBV11-3 | CASSSLQVSEETQYF
TRBJ2-1 | TRBV7-9 | CASSRGLYNEQFF
TRBJ2-3 | TRBV29-1 | CSVEDRGDTQYF
TRBJ2-2 | TRBV5-4 | CASSLWGRGAGELFF
TRBJ1-3 | TRBV18 | CASSPRTGTMTGNTIYF
TRBJ1-6 | TRBV9 | CASSGRDSPLHF
TRBJ1-1 | TRBV7-9 | CASSELGQEGEAFF
TRBJ1-1 | TRBV12-3/TRBV12-4 | CASSARAGAFF
TRBJ1-2 | TRBV3-1/TRBV3-2 | CASSLQGSPGDYTF
TRBJ2-7 | TRBV5-6 | CASRPGTGGYEQYF
TRBJ1-3 | TRBV9 | CASSVDGGRLNTIYF
TRBJ2-3 | TRBV6-5 | CAAGLTDTQYF
TRBJ2-2 | TRBV4-1 | CASSRGLAGELFF
TRBJ2-5 | TRBV11-2 | CASSLVGGSGETQYF
TRBJ1-5 | TRBV6-5 | CASRSSNQPQHF
TRBJ1-2 | TRBV30 | CASPQGRVYGYTF
TRBJ1-6 | TRBV21-1 | CASSKVRGANNSPLHF